This T cell receptor (beta chain) was found in a study of blood T cell repertoires in COVID-19 (dated by TCRdb to about 2020). Some background on the complete study: Samples from collaborators originated in the United States, Italy and Spain and spanned both the acute and convalescent phases of COVID-19. The material from the prospective study consisted of cDNA or gDNA derived from T cells, B-cell-depleted T cells, or PBMCs. Subjects who had been exposed to COVID-19, were actively infected with it, or had recovered from it provided the deeply sampled blood TCRbeta repertoires that made up the dataset. A freely available public database, intended as a resource for researchers studying the immune response to SARS-CoV-2, is where the repertoires were released. The samples were drawn from two sources: the first 160 participants of the ongoing ImmuneRACE study, and 1,000 to 1,500 subjects contributed by 6 global collaborators. Sample metadata almost always included a de-identified subject ID, COVID-19 status, age in years and sex. Where available, HLA class I and class II types were taken from metadata supplied by the sample provider and were not determined by assay-based typing. Results the study describes overall, beyond this receptor: The amount of clinical and demographic metadata varied by source and participant and was provided uncurated.

At the junction V is shortened by 1 base and J by 9 bases, with 14 bases in between. The cysteine opens and the phenylalanine closes a CDR3 of 13 amino acids. Only the CDR3 part of the read is kept: 39 bases, read in frame from the first base. Reading the germline V gene gives CDR1 SGHDT and CDR2 YYEEEE. On this clone itself: The specificity of this receptor is unknown. It has no much larger one-base neighbor in the sample; base qualities were not kept.

In Seattle, one collaborating source enrolled patients while the infection was active and tracked those patients longitudinally over the course of disease. Each collaborating institution followed its own protocols to collect whole blood in K2EDTA tubes. Collaborator samples were shipped for TCRbeta analysis as frozen whole blood, isolated PBMCs, or DNA extracted from either sample type. The immunoSEQ Assay, a bias-controlled multiplex PCR, was used to amplify TCRbeta CDR3 regions from genomic DNA. Concerning the study's data processing: Within the assay, amplification of reference gene primers was used to estimate how many nucleated cells each sample contained. To quantify the absolute abundance of each unique TCRbeta CDR3 rearrangement, sequence reads were collapsed and filtered. For each sample, productive Simpson clonality was calculated by taking the square root of Simpson's diversity index across productive rearrangements. TCRdb re-hosts the immuneACCESS table, in-frame sequences only. Its copies lack some clones; in the studies checked, an unresolved V gene accounts for under half of them, and the cause for the rest is not known. Clonal size and the V and J genes are those of that table, whereas D and trimming came from the DNA. The sample table holds 300,000 to 350,000 clones, of which around 90% were seen once. The ten top clones hold more than 7.5% of the sample.

This sequence originates from a man between 25 and 39 years old with COVID-19, enrolled during active disease. The V and J segments used are TRBV5-6 and TRBJ2-7, with TRBD2 as a weak D call on 6 bases. Sequencing was done on a sample of peripheral blood. This receptor carries the CDR3 CASSLSANGGQYF. The nucleotide sequence is given as TGTGCCAGCAGCTTGTCGGCGAACGGGGGGCAGTACTTC.